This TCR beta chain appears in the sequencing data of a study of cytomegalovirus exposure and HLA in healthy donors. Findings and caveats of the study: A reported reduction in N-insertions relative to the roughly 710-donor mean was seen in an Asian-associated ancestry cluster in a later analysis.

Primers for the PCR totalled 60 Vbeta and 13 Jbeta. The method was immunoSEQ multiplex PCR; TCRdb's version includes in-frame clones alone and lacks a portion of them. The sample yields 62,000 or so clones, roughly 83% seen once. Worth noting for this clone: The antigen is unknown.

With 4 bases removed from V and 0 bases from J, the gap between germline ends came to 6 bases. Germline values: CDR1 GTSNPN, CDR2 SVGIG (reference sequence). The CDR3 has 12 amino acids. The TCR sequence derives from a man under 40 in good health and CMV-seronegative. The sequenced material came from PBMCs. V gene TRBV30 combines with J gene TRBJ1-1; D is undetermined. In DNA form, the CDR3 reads TGTGCCTGGACGAGGATGAACACTGAAGCTTTCTTT. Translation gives CAWTRMNTEAFF.